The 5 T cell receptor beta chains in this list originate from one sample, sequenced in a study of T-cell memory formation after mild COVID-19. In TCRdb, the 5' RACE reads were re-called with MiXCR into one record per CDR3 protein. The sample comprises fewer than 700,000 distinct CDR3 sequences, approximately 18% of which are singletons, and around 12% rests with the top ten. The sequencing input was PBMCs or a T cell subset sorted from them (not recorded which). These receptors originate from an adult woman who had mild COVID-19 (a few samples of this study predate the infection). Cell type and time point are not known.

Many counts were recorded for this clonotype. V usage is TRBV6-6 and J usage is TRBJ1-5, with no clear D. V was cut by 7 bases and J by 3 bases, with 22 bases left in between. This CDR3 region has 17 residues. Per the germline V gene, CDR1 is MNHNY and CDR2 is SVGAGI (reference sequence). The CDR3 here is CASNPSVGRAYNQPQHF. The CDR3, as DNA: TGTGCCAGCAATCCCTCCGTGGGGAGGGCTTACAATCAGCCCCAGCATTTT.

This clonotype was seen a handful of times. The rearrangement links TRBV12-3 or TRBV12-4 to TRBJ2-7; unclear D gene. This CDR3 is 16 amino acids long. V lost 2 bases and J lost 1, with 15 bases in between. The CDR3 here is CASSLSLGRISYEQYF. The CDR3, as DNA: TGTGCCAGCAGTTTAAGTCTGGGTAGGATTTCCTACGAGCAGTACTTC.

The chain's CDR3 is CASSVQGEGYGYTF. Here the CDR3 DNA reads TGTGCCAGCAGCGTACAGGGGGAGGGCTATGGCTACACCTTC. The chain combines TRBV5-4 with TRBJ1-2, with TRBD1 matching 8 bases. CDR1 is SGHNT, CDR2 YYREEE, per germline (reference sequence). J lost 4 bases, V lost 4 bases, and 6 bases had no gene match. This CDR3 comprises 14 residues.

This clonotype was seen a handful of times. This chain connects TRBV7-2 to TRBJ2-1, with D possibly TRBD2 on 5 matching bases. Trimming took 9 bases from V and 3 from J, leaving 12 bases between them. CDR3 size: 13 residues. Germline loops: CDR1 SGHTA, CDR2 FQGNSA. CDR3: CASGRDYYNEQFF. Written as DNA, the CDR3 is TGTGCCAGTGGTAGAGACTACTACAATGAGCAGTTCTTC. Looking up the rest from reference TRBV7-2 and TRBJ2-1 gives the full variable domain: GAGVSQSPSNKVTEKGKDVELRCDPISGHTALYWYRQSLGQGLEFLIYFQGNSAPDKSGLPSDRFSAERTGGSVSTLTIQRTQQEDSAVYLCASGRDYYNEQFFGPGTRLTVL.

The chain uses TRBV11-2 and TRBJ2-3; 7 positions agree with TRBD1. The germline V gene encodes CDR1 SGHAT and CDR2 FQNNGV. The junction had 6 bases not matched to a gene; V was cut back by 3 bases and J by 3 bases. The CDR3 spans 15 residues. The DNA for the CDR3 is TGTGCCAGCAGCTTTGACAGGGTTTCGACAGATACGCAGTATTTT. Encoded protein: CASSFDRVSTDTQYF.